What follows are 12 T cell receptor beta chains derived from one specimen sequenced in a study of OX40 agonist ivuxolimab in advanced cancers. Produced via immunoSEQ multiplex PCR; TCRdb's table is partial and in-frame only. The sample shows about 51,000 clones, approximately 80% of them seen only once. This specimen was CD4+ or CD8+ T cells sorted from blood, taken in a trial of the OX40 agonist ivuxolimab. Receptor source: an adult with an advanced solid tumor such as melanoma, head and neck, liver or kidney cancer.

This chain uses TRBV28 with TRBJ1-5; 8 nucleotides match TRBD1. CDR1 and CDR2 from the germline V gene are MDHEN and SYDVKM. CDR3 length: 19 residues. Trimming took 2 bases from V and 2 from J; bases not matched to a gene: 14. The CDR3 DNA is TGTGCCAGCAGTTTAAGACAGGGGAAGGGAGGATATGGCAATCAGCCCCAGCATTTT. This encodes CASSLRQGKGGYGNQPQHF.

This clone was detected only once. The J gene is TRBJ2-5, the V gene TRBV14; 12 bases fit TRBD2. Looked up from germline, CDR1 is SGHDN and CDR2 is FVKESK. V lost 5 bases and J lost 2; bases outside the gene matches: 6. There are 16 residues in the CDR3. The CDR3 nucleotides are TGTGCCAGCAGCGCTCGACTAGCGGGAGAACAAGAGACCCAGTACTTC. This codes for CASSARLAGEQETQYF. The whole variable domain, remainder taken from reference TRBV14 and TRBJ2-5, is EAGVTQFPSHSVIEKGQTVTLRCDPISGHDNLYWYRRVMGKEIKFLLHFVKESKQDESGMPNNRFLAERTGGTYSTLKVQPAELEDSGVYFCASSARLAGEQETQYFGPGTRLLVL.

This clone was seen a handful of times. A junction end diverges from the germline sequence, so it may reflect a read error. This rearrangement joins TRBV9 to TRBJ1-2; perhaps TRBD1 as D (6 bases). This CDR3 is 14 amino acids long. The germline V gene has CDR1 SGDLS and CDR2 YYNGEE. For the CDR3, the DNA is TGTGCCAGCAGCGGCCGCGACAGGATCTATGCCTACACCTTC. This encodes CASSGRDRIYAYTF.

The chain employs TRBV29-1 and TRBJ2-7, with 8 bases aligning to TRBD1. The CDR3 spans 12 residues. J gave up 9 bases and V 6 bases, and 10 bases lay outside the gene matches. The V gene's germline CDR1 is SQVTM and CDR2 ANQGSEA. CDR3 coding DNA: TGCAGCGTCGCCGGGACAGGCGGCGGGCAGTACTTC. It codes for CSVAGTGGGQYF.

The chain carries TRBV11-2 and TRBJ1-4; D gene unclear. V shed 0 bases and J shed 8 bases, with 13 bases lying between them. Germline CDR1 reads SGHAT; CDR2 reads FQNNGV. The CDR3 has 15 residues. CDR3 loop: CASSLDGWFLEKLFF. In DNA, the CDR3 is TGTGCCAGCAGCTTAGATGGCTGGTTTTTGGAAAAACTGTTTTTT.

V gene TRBV5-8 combines with J gene TRBJ2-3; 8 positions agree with TRBD1. This CDR3 is 15 amino acids long. Trimming at V came to 0 bases and at J to 6 bases, leaving 6 bases not matched to a gene. The germline V gene has CDR1 SGHTS and CDR2 YDEGEE. The CDR3 DNA reads TGTGCCAGCAGCTTGGTGGGGACAGGTGGCGATACGCAGTATTTT. This encodes CASSLVGTGGDTQYF.

This sequence joins TRBV11-2 and TRBJ1-1; 7 nucleotides match TRBD1. Germline CDR1 is SGHAT and CDR2 is FQNNGV. The junction had 5 bases not matched to a gene; V was cut back by 5 bases and J by 5 bases. The length of the CDR3 is 13 residues. CDR3 amino acids: CASSMGQKTEAFF. DNA of the CDR3: TGTGCCAGCAGCATGGGACAGAAGACTGAAGCTTTCTTT.

DNA for the CDR3: TGCGCCAGCAGCCCAGGACAGGGGGCGGGCTACACCTTC. Translated, it gives CASSPGQGAGYTF. V usage is TRBV5-1 and J usage is TRBJ1-2; 11 bases line up with TRBD1. V lost 4 bases to trimming and J lost 8 bases; unmatched junction nucleotides: 4. The CDR3 length is 13 residues. Germline CDR1 SGHRS, CDR2 YFSETQ.

The chain uses TRBV10-2 and TRBJ1-2; 9 bases agree with TRBD1. Germline V CDR1 and CDR2: WSHSY, SAAADI. The CDR3 is made up of 13 amino acids. Trimming removed 8 bases from V and 4 bases from J; junction bases left unmatched: 5. The CDR3: CASAQGAAYGYTF. The CDR3 DNA reads TGCGCCAGCGCACAGGGGGCAGCCTATGGCTACACCTTC.

This sequence joins TRBV7-9 and TRBJ1-6; the D gene is possibly TRBD1 (5 bases). The V and J ends lost 5 bases and 14 bases respectively, with 22 bases between them. Germline values: CDR1 SEHNR, CDR2 FQNEAQ (reference sequence). This CDR3 region has 15 residues. The CDR3 protein is CASSPVPGPVQSLHF. The CDR3 DNA reads TGTGCCAGCAGCCCGGTCCCGGGACCGGTTCAATCCCTCCACTTT.

The V and J genes are TRBV20-1 and TRBJ2-7, with a weak D call TRBD1 (6 bases). The germline gives CDR1 DFQATT, CDR2 SNEGSKA (reference sequence). CDR3 length equals 11 residues. CDR3 bases: TGCAGCGGGACATTTACCTACGAGCAGTACTTC. This codes for CSGTFTYEQYF.

This clone has only a few counts. The chain has TRBV11-2 and TRBJ2-3; 12 bases fit TRBD2. CDR1 and CDR2 from the germline V gene are SGHAT and FQNNGV. Unmatched junction bases numbered 5, after V lost 6 bases and J lost 4 bases. The CDR3 totals 15 residues. CDR3 amino acids: CASRSLAGGADTQYF. The CDR3 nucleotides read TGTGCCAGCAGGTCACTAGCGGGAGGCGCAGATACGCAGTATTTT.